Below are 5 T cell receptor beta chains sequenced from a single sample in a study of T cell changes during pregnancy in multiple sclerosis. Using immunoSEQ multiplex PCR, the repertoire was profiled, and TCRdb retains in-frame clones only, with some absent. The table records tens of thousands of clones, roughly 89% of them present only once. The starting material was peripheral blood, obtained in the third trimester of pregnancy. These receptors came from a female donor in good health, enrolled as a control in a pregnancy study.

This clone has only one observation. The V and J genes are TRBV30 and TRBJ2-1; 11 positions agree with TRBD2. The CDR3 consists of 13 residues. Germline CDR1 and CDR2: GTSNPN and SVGIG (reference sequence). The J segment lost 14 bases and the V segment lost 1 base, leaving 7 bases of the junction unmatched. The DNA of the CDR3 is TGTGCCTGGAGTGGAAGTAGCGGGGGGGCGGAGTTCTTC. It codes for CAWSGSSGGAEFF.

The chain recombines TRBV5-6 with TRBJ2-7, with 11 bases identical to TRBD2. Germline CDR1 is SGHDT and CDR2 is YYEEEE. The CDR3 is made up of 16 amino acids. J was trimmed by 2 bases and V by 4 bases; bases with no gene match: 8. CDR3 bases: TGTGCCAGCAGCGCGGGACTAGCGGAGCCTACCTACGAGCAGTACTTC. It specifies CASSAGLAEPTYEQYF.

This rearrangement joins TRBV30 to TRBJ1-5; 7 nucleotides line up with TRBD1. CDR3 size: 15 residues. Trimming removed 5 bases from V and 0 bases from J; junction bases left unmatched: 7. Germline CDR1 is GTSNPN and CDR2 is SVGIG (reference sequence). CDR3 sequence (DNA): TGTGCCTGGGACCGACAGGGCCATAGCAATCAGCCCCAGCATTTT. Protein sequence: CAWDRQGHSNQPQHF. Filled out from reference TRBV30 and TRBJ1-5, the complete variable domain reads SQTIHQWPATLVQPVGSPLSLECTVEGTSNPNLYWYRQAAGRGLQLLFYSVGIGQISSEVPQNLSASRPQDRQFILSSKKLLLSDSGFYLCAWDRQGHSNQPQHFGDGTRLSIL.

The chain carries TRBV10-3 and TRBJ2-2; D remains ambiguous. The CDR3 has 13 amino acids. The germline CDR1 and CDR2 sequences are ENHRY and SYGVKD. Trimming shortened V by 0 bases and J by 6 bases, and 5 bases separated the two germline ends. The CDR3 region is CAISESEPGELFF. The CDR3, as DNA: TGTGCCATCAGTGAGTCGGAGCCCGGGGAGCTGTTTTTT.

The rearrangement uses TRBV5-4 and TRBJ1-3; no clear D gene. This CDR3 contains 13 residues. The germline CDR1 and CDR2 sequences are SGHNT and YYREEE (reference sequence). V dropped 0 bases and J dropped 11 bases, with 12 bases sitting between them. CDR3 region: CASSLAGNHPIYF. The CDR3 nucleotides are TGTGCCAGCAGCTTGGCCGGTAACCACCCCATATATTTT.